This T cell receptor beta chain derives from a study of T-cell reconstitution after alpha-beta-depleted transplantation in children. V shed 1 base and J shed 0 bases, with 28 bases lying between them. Germline V gene lookup returns CDR1 SGHRS and CDR2 YFSETQ. This CDR3 spans 22 amino acids. Regarding the study as a whole: Roughly two months post-transplant, alpha-beta T cells reportedly originated from several hundred graft clones that had expanded. The study traced high day-60 TCRbeta diversity in some patients to surviving recipient T cells and thymic progenitors.

This clonotype was detected ten times or more. Its antigen is not known. A library of TCRbeta sequences, prepared with unique molecular identifiers, was generated. TCRdb redid the calling of the PCR reads with MiXCR, one entry per CDR3 protein. The sample consists of tens of thousands of distinct CDR3 sequences, 4.9% of them appearing once. The clonotype comes from a boy younger than two who had a stem cell transplant for acute myeloid leukemia, so the T cells may come from the graft donor. The sequences come from PBMCs, mostly from graft donor cells, collected 180 days after TCRalphabeta/CD19-depleted stem cell transplant. The V gene is TRBV5-1, the J gene TRBJ1-4; D possibly corresponds to TRBD1 (6 bases). The chain's CDR3 is CASSLRPVTGRTLLATNEKLFF. CDR3 DNA sequence: TGCGCCAGCAGCTTGCGACCCGTGACAGGAAGGACCCTACTTGCAACTAATGAAAAACTGTTTTTT.